A single T cell receptor beta chain is shown here with its context. This sample was included in a study of technical replicates of blood from several donors. Germline V CDR1 and CDR2: SGHTA, FQGNSA. CDR3 length: 13 amino acids. The trim removed 6 bases at V and 3 bases at J, leaving 4 bases unmatched. Sequencing used immunoSEQ multiplex PCR; TCRdb keeps in-frame clones, though not all of them. The sample includes some 80,000 clones, 90% to 97% of them seen just once. Material for sequencing was T cells isolated from PBMCs. This clonotype was sampled from a human donor in good health. This sequence joins TRBV7-2 and TRBJ2-7; 8 nucleotides agree with TRBD1. In DNA form, the CDR3 reads TGTGCCAGCAGTTGGGACAGGAACTACGAGCAGTACTTC. Residues: CASSWDRNYEQYF.